This T cell receptor (beta chain) was retrieved from a study of Graves' ophthalmopathy and Graves' hyperthyroidism. Study-level results: In predicting ophthalmopathy progression, the model reached over 55% sensitivity and roughly 74% specificity.

The V segment lost 1 base and the J segment 3 bases; nucleotides outside the gene matches: 6. Germline CDR1 is SGHTA and CDR2 is FQGNSA. The CDR3 length is 15 residues. As the template, RNA transcripts were used to amplify TCR beta CDR3 regions. An initial RT-PCR round employing HTBI primers preceded a second-round multiplex PCR. MiXCR, applied by TCRdb to the multiplex PCR reads, yields one record per CDR3 protein. The sample includes roughly 400,000 distinct CDR3 sequences, about 16% of them seen just once. This clonotype has at least ten counts. Antigen: not known. V gene TRBV7-2 combines with J gene TRBJ2-7, with 7 bases that match TRBD2. The source of this sequence is a woman aged 18-29 years with Graves' ophthalmopathy. The specimen was peripheral blood. The CDR3 region has the DNA TGTGCCAGCAGCTTAGGGACGGGACTACGCTACGAGCAGTACTTC. This translates into CASSLGTGLRYEQYF.